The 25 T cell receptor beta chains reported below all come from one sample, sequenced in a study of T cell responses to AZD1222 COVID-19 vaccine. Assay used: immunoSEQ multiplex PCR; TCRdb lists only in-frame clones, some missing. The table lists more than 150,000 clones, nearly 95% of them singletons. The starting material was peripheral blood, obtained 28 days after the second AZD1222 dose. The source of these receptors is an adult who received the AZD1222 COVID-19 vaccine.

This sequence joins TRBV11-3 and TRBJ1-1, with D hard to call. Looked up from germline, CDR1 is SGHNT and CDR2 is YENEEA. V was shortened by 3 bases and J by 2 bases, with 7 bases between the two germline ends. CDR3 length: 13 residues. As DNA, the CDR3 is TGTGCCAGCAGCTTTACATCTAACACTGAAGCTTTCTTT. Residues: CASSFTSNTEAFF.

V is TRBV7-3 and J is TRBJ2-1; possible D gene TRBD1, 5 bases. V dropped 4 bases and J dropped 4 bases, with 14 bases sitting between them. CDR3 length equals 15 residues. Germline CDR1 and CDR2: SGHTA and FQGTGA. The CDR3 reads CASSSQGSGYNEQFF. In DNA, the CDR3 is TGTGCCAGCAGCTCTCAGGGATCGGGTTACAATGAGCAGTTCTTC.

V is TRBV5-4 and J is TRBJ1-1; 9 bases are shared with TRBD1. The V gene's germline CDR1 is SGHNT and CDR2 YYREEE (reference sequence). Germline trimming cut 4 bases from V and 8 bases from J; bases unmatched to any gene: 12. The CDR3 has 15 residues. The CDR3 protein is CASSLGQGPAEEAFF. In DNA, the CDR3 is TGTGCCAGCAGCCTGGGACAGGGCCCCGCGGAGGAAGCTTTCTTT.

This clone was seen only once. CDR3 in DNA: TGTGTCCAGCCTTCTCCTTCCCGGCTTGAGACCCAGTACTTC. Residues: CVQPSPSRLETQYF. The V gene is TRBV2, the J gene TRBJ2-5; D is unclear. Germline CDR1 SNHLY, CDR2 FYNNEI. The CDR3 runs to 14 residues.

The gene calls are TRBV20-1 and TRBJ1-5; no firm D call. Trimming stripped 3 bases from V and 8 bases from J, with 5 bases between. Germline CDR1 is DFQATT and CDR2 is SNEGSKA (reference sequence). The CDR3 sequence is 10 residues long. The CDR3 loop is CSASMEPQHF. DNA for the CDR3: TGCAGTGCTAGTATGGAGCCCCAGCATTTT.

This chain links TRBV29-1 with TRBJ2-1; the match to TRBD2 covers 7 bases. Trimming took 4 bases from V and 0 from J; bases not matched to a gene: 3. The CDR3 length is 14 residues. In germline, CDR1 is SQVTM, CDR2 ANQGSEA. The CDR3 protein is CSVVASGSYNEQFF. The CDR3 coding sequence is TGCAGCGTTGTCGCTAGCGGCTCCTACAATGAGCAGTTCTTC.

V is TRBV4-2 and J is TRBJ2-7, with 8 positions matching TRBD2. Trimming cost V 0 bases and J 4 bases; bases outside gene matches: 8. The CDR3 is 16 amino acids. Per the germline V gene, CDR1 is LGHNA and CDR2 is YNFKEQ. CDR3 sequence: CASSQDELADMYEQYF. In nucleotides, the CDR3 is TGTGCCAGCAGCCAAGATGAACTAGCGGACATGTACGAGCAGTACTTC.

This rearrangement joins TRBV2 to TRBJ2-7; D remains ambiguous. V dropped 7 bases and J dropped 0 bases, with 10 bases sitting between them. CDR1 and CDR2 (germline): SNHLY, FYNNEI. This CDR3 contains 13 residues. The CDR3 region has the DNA TGTGCCAGCAAGTCAATGAGCTCCTACGAGCAGTACTTC. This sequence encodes CASKSMSSYEQYF.

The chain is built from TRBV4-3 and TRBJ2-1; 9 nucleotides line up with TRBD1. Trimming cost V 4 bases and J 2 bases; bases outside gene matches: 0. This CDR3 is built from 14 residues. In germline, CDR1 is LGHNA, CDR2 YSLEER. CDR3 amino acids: CASSRDRAYNEQFF. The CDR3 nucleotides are TGCGCCAGCAGCCGGGACAGGGCCTACAATGAGCAGTTCTTC.

The CDR3 bases are TGTGCCAGCAGTGAAGGGGGGCGTCAGTCTTCAAAGACAGGACTCAGGATGAAGCCCCAGCATTTT. Translation gives CASSEGGRQSSKTGLRMKPQHF. This chain uses TRBV2 with TRBJ1-5, with D perhaps matching TRBD1 (6 bases). Germline V gives CDR1 SNHLY, CDR2 FYNNEI. This CDR3 spans 22 amino acids. V gave up 1 base and J gave up 8 bases, with 36 bases separating them.

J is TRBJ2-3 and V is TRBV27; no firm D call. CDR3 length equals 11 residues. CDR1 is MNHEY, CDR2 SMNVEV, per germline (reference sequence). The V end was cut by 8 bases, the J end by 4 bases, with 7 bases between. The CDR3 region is CASRRSDTQYF. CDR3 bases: TGTGCCAGCCGAAGATCAGATACGCAGTATTTT.

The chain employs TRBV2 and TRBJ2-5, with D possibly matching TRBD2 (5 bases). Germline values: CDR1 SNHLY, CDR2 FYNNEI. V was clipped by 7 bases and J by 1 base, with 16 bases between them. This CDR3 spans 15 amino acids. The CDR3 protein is CASIGRGGVQETQYF. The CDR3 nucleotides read TGTGCCAGCATCGGGCGAGGAGGCGTCCAAGAGACCCAGTACTTC.

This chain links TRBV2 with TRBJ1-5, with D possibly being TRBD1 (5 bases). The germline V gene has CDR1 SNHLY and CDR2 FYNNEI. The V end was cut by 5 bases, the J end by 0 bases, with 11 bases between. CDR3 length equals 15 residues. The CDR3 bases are TGTGCCAGCAGTTGGACAATTTATAGCAATCAGCCCCAGCATTTT. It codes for CASSWTIYSNQPQHF. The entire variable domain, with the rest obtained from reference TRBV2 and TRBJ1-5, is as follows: EPEVTQTPSHQVTQMGQEVILRCVPISNHLYFYWYRQILGQKVEFLVSFYNNEISEKSEIFDDQFSVERPDGSNFTLKIRSTKLEDSAMYFCASSWTIYSNQPQHFGDGTRLSIL.

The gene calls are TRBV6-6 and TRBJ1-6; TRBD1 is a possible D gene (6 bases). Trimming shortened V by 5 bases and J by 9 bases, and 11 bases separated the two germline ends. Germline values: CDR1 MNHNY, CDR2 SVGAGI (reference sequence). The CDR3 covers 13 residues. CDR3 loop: CASSDRQISPLHF. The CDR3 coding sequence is TGTGCCAGCAGTGACAGGCAAATTTCACCCCTCCACTTT.

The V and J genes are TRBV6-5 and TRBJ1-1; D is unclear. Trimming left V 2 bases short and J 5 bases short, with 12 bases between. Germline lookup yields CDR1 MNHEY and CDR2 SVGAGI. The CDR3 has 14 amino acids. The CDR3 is CASSYHESGTEAFF. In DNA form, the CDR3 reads TGTGCCAGCAGTTACCATGAATCGGGGACTGAAGCTTTCTTT.

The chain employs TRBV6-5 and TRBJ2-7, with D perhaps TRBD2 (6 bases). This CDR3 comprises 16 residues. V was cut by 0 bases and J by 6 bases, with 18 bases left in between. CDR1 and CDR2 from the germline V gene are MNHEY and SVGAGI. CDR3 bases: TGTGCCAGCAGTTACTCCTTTTCGGCGGGGTCGAGCGAGCAGTACTTC. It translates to CASSYSFSAGSSEQYF.

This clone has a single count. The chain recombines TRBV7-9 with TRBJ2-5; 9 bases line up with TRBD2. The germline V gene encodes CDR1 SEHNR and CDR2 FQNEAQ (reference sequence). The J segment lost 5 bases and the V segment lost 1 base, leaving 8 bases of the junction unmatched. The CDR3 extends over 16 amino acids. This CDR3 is CASSLVSGLAFETQYF. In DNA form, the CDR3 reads TGTGCCAGCAGCTTAGTCTCGGGACTAGCTTTTGAGACCCAGTACTTC.

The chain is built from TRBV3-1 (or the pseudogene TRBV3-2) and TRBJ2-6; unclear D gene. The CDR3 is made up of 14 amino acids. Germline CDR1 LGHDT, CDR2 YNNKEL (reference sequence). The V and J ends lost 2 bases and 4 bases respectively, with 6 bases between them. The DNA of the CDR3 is TGTGCCAGCAGCCAACCCGGAGGGGCCAACGTCCTGACTTTC. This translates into CASSQPGGANVLTF.

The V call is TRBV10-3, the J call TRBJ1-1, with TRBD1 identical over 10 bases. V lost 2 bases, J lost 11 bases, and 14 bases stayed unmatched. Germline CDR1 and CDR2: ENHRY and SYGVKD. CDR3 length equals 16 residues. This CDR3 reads CAISEQPPRQGAWAFF. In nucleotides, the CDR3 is TGTGCCATCAGTGAGCAACCACCTCGACAGGGGGCGTGGGCTTTCTTT.

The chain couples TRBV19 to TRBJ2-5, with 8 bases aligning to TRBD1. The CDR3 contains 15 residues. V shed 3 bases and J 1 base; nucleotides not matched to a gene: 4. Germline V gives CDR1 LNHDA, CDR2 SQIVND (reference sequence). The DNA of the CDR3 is TGTGCCAGTAGTATCCTTGGGACAGGCCAAGAGACCCAGTACTTC. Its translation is CASSILGTGQETQYF.

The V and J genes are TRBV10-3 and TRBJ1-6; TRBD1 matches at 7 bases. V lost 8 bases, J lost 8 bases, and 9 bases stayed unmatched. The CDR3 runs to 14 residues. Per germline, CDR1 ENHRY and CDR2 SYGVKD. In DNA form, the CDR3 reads TGTGCCATCCGAGTAGGGCAGGGGGATTCACCCCTCCACTTT. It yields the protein CAIRVGQGDSPLHF.

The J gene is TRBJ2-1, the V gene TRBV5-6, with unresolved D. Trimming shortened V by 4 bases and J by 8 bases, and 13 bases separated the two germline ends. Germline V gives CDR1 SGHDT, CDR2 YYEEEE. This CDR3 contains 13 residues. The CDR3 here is CASSDNWRHEQFF. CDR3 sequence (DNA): TGTGCCAGCAGCGACAACTGGCGGCATGAGCAGTTCTTC.

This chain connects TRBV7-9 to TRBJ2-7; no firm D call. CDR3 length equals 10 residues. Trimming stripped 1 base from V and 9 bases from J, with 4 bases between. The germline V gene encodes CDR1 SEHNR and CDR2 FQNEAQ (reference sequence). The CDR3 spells CASSLVVQYF. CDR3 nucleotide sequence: TGTGCCAGCAGCTTAGTTGTGCAGTACTTC.

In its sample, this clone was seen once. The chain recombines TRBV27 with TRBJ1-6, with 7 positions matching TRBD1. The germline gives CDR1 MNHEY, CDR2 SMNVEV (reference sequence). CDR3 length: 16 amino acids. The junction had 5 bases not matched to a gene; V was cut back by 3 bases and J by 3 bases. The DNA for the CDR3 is TGTGCCAGCAGTTTGTACGGGACAGTCTATAATTCACCCCTCCACTTT. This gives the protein CASSLYGTVYNSPLHF.

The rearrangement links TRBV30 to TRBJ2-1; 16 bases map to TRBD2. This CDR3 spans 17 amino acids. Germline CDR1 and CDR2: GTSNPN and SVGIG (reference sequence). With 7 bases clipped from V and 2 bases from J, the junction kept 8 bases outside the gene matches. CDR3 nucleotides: TGTGCCTACAAGGGACTAGCGGGAGGGGGTGCCTACAATGAGCAGTTCTTC. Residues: CAYKGLAGGGAYNEQFF.